Below, 27 T cell receptor beta chains from the same sample are listed, as sequenced in a study of cytomegalovirus exposure and HLA in healthy donors. 13 Jbeta primers and 60 Vbeta primers were used for the PCR. Clones were sequenced by immunoSEQ multiplex PCR, and TCRdb holds only the in-frame ones, with some missing. The sample has around 150,000 clones, approximately 79% seen once; the top ten hold 6.5%. Sequencing used PBMCs. These receptors came from a man in his forties in good health and CMV-seropositive.

The chain carries TRBV27 and TRBJ1-2; D remains unclear. In germline, CDR1 is MNHEY, CDR2 SMNVEV (reference sequence). V lost 6 bases, J lost 1 base, and 12 bases lay in between. This CDR3 is 14 amino acids long. The CDR3 coding sequence is TGTGCCAGCAGGGTCGGACGGGATAACTATGGCTACACCTTC. It yields the protein CASRVGRDNYGYTF.

V gene TRBV15 combines with J gene TRBJ2-1, with 8 positions matching TRBD2. The CDR3 extends over 16 amino acids. Trimming took 0 bases from V and 2 from J; bases not matched to a gene: 3. Germline CDR1 and CDR2: LNHNV and YYDKDF (reference sequence). Here the CDR3 DNA reads TGTGCCACCAGCAGAGATTGGCGGGGGGCCTACAATGAGCAGTTCTTC. Translated: CATSRDWRGAYNEQFF.

This clone was observed a few times. This chain connects TRBV28 to TRBJ2-4; 8 bases align to TRBD1. The ends lost 8 bases at V and 2 bases at J; junction bases unmatched: 11. From germline, CDR1 is MDHEN and CDR2 SYDVKM. CDR3 length equals 16 residues. Here the CDR3 DNA reads TGTGCCAGCCGACGGGCAGGGGGCGAGTCCAAAAACATTCAGTACTTC. It codes for CASRRAGGESKNIQYF.

This rearrangement joins TRBV28 to TRBJ2-3, with 8 nucleotides matching TRBD2. The germline V gene encodes CDR1 MDHEN and CDR2 SYDVKM. This CDR3 is built from 16 residues. Trimming removed 3 bases from V and 4 bases from J; junction bases left unmatched: 9. CDR3 sequence reads: CASSFSGRGGPDTQYF. The CDR3 nucleotides are TGTGCCAGCAGTTTTTCCGGGAGGGGGGGACCAGATACGCAGTATTTT.

The rearrangement uses TRBV5-1 and TRBJ2-5, with TRBD1 identical over 9 bases. Germline values: CDR1 SGHRS, CDR2 YFSETQ. The CDR3 spans 13 residues. J gave up 2 bases and V 7 bases, and 3 bases lay outside the gene matches. DNA of the CDR3: TGCGCCAGCGGGGGACAGGGTCAAGAGACCCAGTACTTC. This sequence encodes CASGGQGQETQYF.

The chain links TRBV19 to TRBJ1-2, with no clear D. The length of the CDR3 is 14 residues. Between the trimmed V and J ends, which lost 6 bases and 3 bases, there was a span of 14 bases. Germline assignment: CDR1 LNHDA and CDR2 SQIVND (reference sequence). CDR3 protein: CASSWPGADYGYTF. Here the CDR3 DNA reads TGTGCCAGTAGCTGGCCGGGTGCTGACTATGGCTACACCTTC.

V usage is TRBV5-1 and J usage is TRBJ2-3; TRBD2 matches at 15 bases. This CDR3 has 19 residues. With 4 bases clipped from V and 5 bases from J, the junction kept 14 bases outside the gene matches. From germline, CDR1 is SGHRS and CDR2 YFSETQ. The CDR3 loop reads CASSPRRTSGRAGGDTQYF. For the CDR3, the DNA is TGCGCCAGCAGCCCGCGCAGGACTAGCGGGAGGGCTGGGGGAGATACGCAGTATTTT. Variable domain in full (rest from reference TRBV5-1 and TRBJ2-3): KAGVTQTPRYLIKTRGQQVTLSCSPISGHRSVSWYQQTPGQGLQFLFEYFSETQRNKGNFPGRFSGRQFSNSRSEMNVSTLELGDSALYLCASSPRRTSGRAGGDTQYFGPGTRLTVL.

The V and J genes are TRBV30 and TRBJ1-6, with 8 bases lining up with TRBD1. In germline, CDR1 is GTSNPN, CDR2 SVGIG (reference sequence). This CDR3 has 15 residues. The junction had 9 bases not matched to a gene; V was cut back by 1 base and J by 10 bases. The CDR3 coding sequence is TGTGCCTGGAGTGCCGAAACCCGACAGGGGTCACCCCTCCACTTT. It translates to CAWSAETRQGSPLHF.

The chain combines TRBV6-5 with TRBJ2-3, with D possibly matching TRBD1 (5 bases). Trimming left V 7 bases short and J 0 bases short, with 8 bases between. The CDR3 is 13 amino acids. Germline CDR1 reads MNHEY; CDR2 reads SVGAGI. The CDR3 DNA follows: TGTGCCAGCACGAGACAGAGCACAGATACGCAGTATTTT. Encoded protein: CASTRQSTDTQYF.

The chain is built from TRBV14 and TRBJ2-1; the match to TRBD2 covers 7 bases. Germline CDR1 SGHDN, CDR2 FVKESK. Trimming removed 6 bases from V and 4 bases from J; junction bases left unmatched: 9. The CDR3 length is 15 residues. The CDR3 reads CASSGLAELYNEQFF. CDR3 DNA: TGTGCCAGCAGTGGTCTAGCGGAGTTATACAATGAGCAGTTCTTC. The full variable domain, its missing parts supplied by reference TRBV14 and TRBJ2-1, is EAGVTQFPSHSVIEKGQTVTLRCDPISGHDNLYWYRRVMGKEIKFLLHFVKESKQDESGMPNNRFLAERTGGTYSTLKVQPAELEDSGVYFCASSGLAELYNEQFFGPGTRLTVL.

The chain joins TRBV28 to TRBJ2-7, with D perhaps TRBD1 (6 bases). Trimming shortened V by 5 bases and J by 5 bases, and 16 bases separated the two germline ends. Germline V gives CDR1 MDHEN, CDR2 SYDVKM. The CDR3 is made up of 14 amino acids. The CDR3 DNA follows: TGTGCCAGCAGTCCACAACAGGGAGTAGACGAGCAGTACTTC. Translating gives CASSPQQGVDEQYF.

A note on this clone: The junction departs from the called germline gene at one end, perhaps through a read error. V is TRBV7-8 and J is TRBJ2-7, with a possible D match to TRBD1 (5 bases). Per germline, CDR1 SGHVS and CDR2 FQNEAQ. This CDR3 is 12 amino acids long. The CDR3 spells CASSLGQTSLNF. The CDR3, as DNA: TGTGCCAGCAGCTTGGGGCAGACTTCCTTAAACTTC.

The J gene is TRBJ2-5, the V gene TRBV7-2; no definite D call. CDR3 length: 13 amino acids. The V end was cut by 1 base, the J end by 5 bases, with 8 bases between. CDR1 SGHTA and CDR2 FQGNSA come from the germline V gene. CDR3 in DNA: TGTGCCAGCAGCTTAGGAGCCGGGGAGACCCAGTACTTC. Amino acid sequence: CASSLGAGETQYF.

This clone was seen more than once but under ten times. J is TRBJ2-7 and V is TRBV2, with D tentatively TRBD1 (6 bases). The V end lost 3 bases, the J end lost 2 bases, and 14 bases lay between the germline ends. Germline lookup yields CDR1 SNHLY and CDR2 FYNNEI. The CDR3 spans 15 residues. The CDR3 bases are TGTGCCAGCAGTGACGGGCAGGGGATAACCTACGAGCAGTACTTC. This sequence encodes CASSDGQGITYEQYF.

V gene TRBV5-1 combines with J gene TRBJ2-1; TRBD2 matches 8 bases. CDR1 is SGHRS, CDR2 YFSETQ, per germline. V dropped 1 base and J dropped 6; count of bases not matched to a gene: 3. The CDR3 length is 14 residues. The CDR3 is CASSLSTSGNEQFF. The CDR3 bases are TGCGCCAGCAGCTTGTCCACTAGCGGCAATGAGCAGTTCTTC.

The CDR3 protein is CASSLQGYFGNTIYF. CDR3 in DNA: TGTGCCAGCAGCTTACAGGGGTATTTCGGAAACACCATATATTTT. The rearrangement uses TRBV13 and TRBJ1-3; tentative D call: TRBD1 (6 bases). The CDR3 consists of 15 residues. Germline CDR1 PRHDT, CDR2 FYEKMQ (reference sequence). V lost 2 bases and J lost 4, with 12 bases in between.

V usage is TRBV12-2 and J usage is TRBJ1-1; TRBD1, the table's D call, lacks a check against the DNA. TRBV12-2 has pseudogene status. This CDR3 comprises 16 residues. The CDR3 spells CASRLSGQFMNTEAFF. In DNA form, the CDR3 reads TGTGCAAGTCGCTTGTCGGGACAGTTCATGAACACTGAAGCTTTCTTT.

The chain has TRBV6-1 and TRBJ2-7; tentatively, D is TRBD2 (5 bases). Trimming took 6 bases from V and 2 from J, leaving 14 bases between them. This CDR3 is 14 amino acids long. Per germline, CDR1 MNHNS and CDR2 SASEGT. For the CDR3, the DNA is TGTGCCAGCAGCGATCTCTCCGGGACCTACGAGCAGTACTTC. This gives the protein CASSDLSGTYEQYF.

The rearrangement uses TRBV5-4 and TRBJ1-3, with D hard to call. The CDR3 totals 16 residues. Per germline, CDR1 SGHNT and CDR2 YYREEE (reference sequence). The V and J ends lost 0 bases and 0 bases respectively, with 10 bases between them. DNA of the CDR3: TGTGCCAGCAGCTTGGGCCTAGGAAACTCTGGAAACACCATATATTTT. It specifies CASSLGLGNSGNTIYF.

V is TRBV18 and J is TRBJ1-5; D remains unclear. Germline CDR1 is KGHSH and CDR2 is LQKENI. The germline V and J ends were trimmed by 3 bases and 0 bases, with 12 bases remaining between them. This CDR3 region has 16 residues. CDR3: CASSPRGDYSNQPQHF. For the CDR3, the DNA is TGTGCCAGCTCACCCCGTGGAGACTATAGCAATCAGCCCCAGCATTTT. The full variable domain, in which reference TRBV18 and TRBJ1-5 provide the parts outside the CDR3, is NAGVMQNPRHLVRRRGQEARLRCSPMKGHSHVYWYRQLPEEGLKFMVYLQKENIIDESGMPKERFSAEFPKEGPSILRIQQVVRGDSAAYFCASSPRGDYSNQPQHFGDGTRLSIL.

The gene calls are TRBV25-1 and TRBJ2-5; D perhaps matches TRBD1 (5 bases). Trimming shortened V by 2 bases and J by 4 bases, and 14 bases separated the two germline ends. The CDR3 contains 15 residues. CDR1 is MGHDK and CDR2 is SYGVNS in the germline V gene. CDR3: CASSESRASGETQYF. The CDR3 region has the DNA TGTGCCAGCAGTGAAAGCAGGGCGAGTGGAGAGACCCAGTACTTC.

V is TRBV28 and J is TRBJ2-7; 7 bases map to TRBD2. V was clipped by 7 bases and J by 0 bases; unmatched bases: 9. Germline lookup yields CDR1 MDHEN and CDR2 SYDVKM. This CDR3 region has 15 residues. This CDR3 is CASNIPGRSSYEQYF. CDR3 sequence (DNA): TGTGCCAGCAACATCCCCGGGAGGAGCTCCTACGAGCAGTACTTC.

To note about this clone: The same CDR3 also results from other DNA sequences found in this sample. This rearrangement joins TRBV6-6 to TRBJ2-7, with 14 bases fitting TRBD2. From germline, CDR1 is MNHNY and CDR2 SVGAGI (reference sequence). The CDR3 consists of 15 residues. With V trimmed by 6 bases and J by 4 bases, 5 bases remained unmatched. The CDR3 spells CASRSGTSGSYEQYF. The CDR3 DNA reads as TGTGCCAGCAGATCCGGGACTAGCGGGAGTTACGAGCAGTACTTC.

This clone occurred a few times. This chain uses TRBV6-5 with TRBJ1-1, with D hard to call. Trimming removed 0 bases at V and 4 bases at J, with 12 bases between. The CDR3 extends over 15 amino acids. Germline CDR1 and CDR2: MNHEY and SVGAGI. The CDR3 DNA reads TGTGCCAGCAGTTACTCGACCTACGGGGTCACTGAAGCTTTCTTT. Its protein product is CASSYSTYGVTEAFF.

This chain connects TRBV27 to TRBJ2-5; 8 bases line up with TRBD2. The J call could be wrong; TRBJ2-7 is a better fit for the DNA end. Per the germline V gene, CDR1 is MNHEY and CDR2 is SMNVEV (reference sequence). The CDR3 has 14 amino acids. This chain's CDR3 is CASRQEREPYEQYF. The CDR3 DNA sequence: TGTGCCAGCAGGCAGGAGCGGGAGCCCTACGAGCAGTACTTC.

This clone was seen more than once but under ten times. This CDR3 reads CASSPPISGPQPYNEQFF. In nucleotides, the CDR3 is TGTGCCAGCTCACCACCAATAAGCGGGCCACAACCCTACAATGAGCAGTTCTTC. This chain uses TRBV18 with TRBJ2-1, with D possibly TRBD2 on 6 matching bases. Between the trimmed V and J ends, which lost 0 bases and 2 bases, there was a span of 17 bases. CDR3 length: 18 residues. Germline V gene data show CDR1 as KGHSH and CDR2 as LQKENI.

This chain uses TRBV4-1 with TRBJ2-6, with D possibly TRBD1 on 5 matching bases. This CDR3 has 16 residues. Germline V gene data show CDR1 as MGHRA and CDR2 as YSYEKL. V lost 3 bases to trimming and J lost 4 bases, with 13 bases between them. CDR3 loop: CASSQPGWSGANVLTF. The CDR3 DNA reads TGCGCCAGCAGCCAGCCAGGGTGGTCGGGGGCCAACGTCCTGACTTTC.